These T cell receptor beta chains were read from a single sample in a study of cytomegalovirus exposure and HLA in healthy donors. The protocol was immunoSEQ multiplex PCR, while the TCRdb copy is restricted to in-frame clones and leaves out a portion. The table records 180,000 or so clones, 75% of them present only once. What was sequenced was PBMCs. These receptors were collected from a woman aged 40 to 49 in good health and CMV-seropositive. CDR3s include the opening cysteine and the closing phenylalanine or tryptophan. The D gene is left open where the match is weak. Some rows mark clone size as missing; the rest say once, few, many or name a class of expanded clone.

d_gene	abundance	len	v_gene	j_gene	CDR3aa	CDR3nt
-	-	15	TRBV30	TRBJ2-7	CAWSVRGTAGYEQYF	TGTGCCTGGAGTGTACGGGGGACCGCCGGTTACGAGCAGTACTTC
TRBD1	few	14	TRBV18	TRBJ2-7	CASSGEGAGYEQYF	TGTGCCAGCTCAGGAGAGGGGGCTGGGTACGAGCAGTACTTC
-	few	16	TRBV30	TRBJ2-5	CAWTPHRLGVVETQYF	TGTGCCTGGACCCCCCACAGGTTAGGTGTTGTGGAGACCCAGTACTTC
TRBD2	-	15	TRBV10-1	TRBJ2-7	CASSEGGSGSYEQYF	TGCGCCAGCAGTGAGGGCGGGAGTGGGTCCTACGAGCAGTACTTC
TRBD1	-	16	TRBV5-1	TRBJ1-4	CASSLRQGASNEKLFF	TGCGCCAGCAGCTTGAGACAGGGGGCATCTAATGAAAAACTGTTTTTT
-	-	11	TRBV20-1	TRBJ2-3	CSASLTAAQYF	TGCAGTGCTAGCCTTACAGCCGCGCAGTATTTT
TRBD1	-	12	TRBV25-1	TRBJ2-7	CASTGQAYEQYF	TGTGCCAGCACCGGACAGGCCTACGAGCAGTACTTC
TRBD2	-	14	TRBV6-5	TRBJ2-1	CASSPGLAGGPGFF	TGTGCCAGCAGTCCGGGACTAGCGGGAGGGCCTGGGTTCTTC
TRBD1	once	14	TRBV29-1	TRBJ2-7	CSVESTGATYEQYF	TGCAGCGTTGAGAGTACAGGGGCGACCTACGAGCAGTACTTC
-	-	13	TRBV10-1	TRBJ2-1	CASSGGVYNEQFF	TGCGCCAGCAGTGGAGGAGTCTACAATGAGCAGTTCTTC
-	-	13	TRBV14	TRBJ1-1	CASSLSGNTEAFF	TGTGCCAGCAGCCTGTCGGGAAACACTGAAGCTTTCTTT
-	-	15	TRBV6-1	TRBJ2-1	CASSDRQGGYNEQFF	TGTGCCAGCAGTGATCGACAGGGAGGCTACAATGAGCAGTTCTTC
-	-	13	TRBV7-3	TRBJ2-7	CASSSRGGYEQYF	TGTGCCAGCAGCTCCCGGGGAGGCTACGAGCAGTACTTC
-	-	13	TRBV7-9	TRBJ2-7	CASSLYEGREQYF	TGTGCCAGCAGCTTGTATGAGGGTCGCGAGCAGTACTTC
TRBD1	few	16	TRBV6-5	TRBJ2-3	CASSSAGTGGADTQYF	TGTGCCAGCAGTTCGGCCGGGACAGGGGGCGCAGATACGCAGTATTTT
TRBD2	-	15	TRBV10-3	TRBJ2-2	CATRETSGSTGELFF	TGTGCCACGCGGGAAACTAGCGGGAGCACCGGGGAGCTGTTTTTT
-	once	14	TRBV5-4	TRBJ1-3	CASSSTGSGNTIYF	TGTGCCAGCAGCTCTACAGGTTCTGGAAACACCATATATTTT
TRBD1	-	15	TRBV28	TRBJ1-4	CASKTRDRATEKLFF	TGTGCCAGCAAAACCCGGGACAGGGCCACAGAAAAACTGTTTTTT
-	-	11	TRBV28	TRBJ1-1	CASSSGSEAFF	TGTGCCAGCAGTAGCGGGAGTGAAGCTTTCTTT
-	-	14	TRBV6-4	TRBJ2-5	CASRQAGLQETQYF	TGTGCCAGCAGGCAAGCCGGACTACAAGAGACCCAGTACTTC
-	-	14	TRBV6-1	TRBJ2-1	CASTVGPPFNEQFF	TGTGCCAGCACTGTGGGGCCACCCTTCAATGAGCAGTTCTTC
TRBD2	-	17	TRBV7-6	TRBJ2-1	CASSSTSGISSYNEQFF	TGTGCCAGCAGCTCCACTAGCGGGATATCCTCCTACAATGAGCAGTTCTTC
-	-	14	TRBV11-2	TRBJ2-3	CASSLDPGGDTQYF	TGTGCCAGCAGCTTAGATCCCGGAGGAGATACGCAGTATTTT
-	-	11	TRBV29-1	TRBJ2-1	CSVEGGGEQFF	TGCAGCGTTGAAGGGGGCGGTGAGCAGTTCTTC
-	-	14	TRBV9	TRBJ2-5	CASSAGINRETQYF	TGTGCCAGCTCGGCGGGAATAAACCGAGAGACCCAGTACTTC